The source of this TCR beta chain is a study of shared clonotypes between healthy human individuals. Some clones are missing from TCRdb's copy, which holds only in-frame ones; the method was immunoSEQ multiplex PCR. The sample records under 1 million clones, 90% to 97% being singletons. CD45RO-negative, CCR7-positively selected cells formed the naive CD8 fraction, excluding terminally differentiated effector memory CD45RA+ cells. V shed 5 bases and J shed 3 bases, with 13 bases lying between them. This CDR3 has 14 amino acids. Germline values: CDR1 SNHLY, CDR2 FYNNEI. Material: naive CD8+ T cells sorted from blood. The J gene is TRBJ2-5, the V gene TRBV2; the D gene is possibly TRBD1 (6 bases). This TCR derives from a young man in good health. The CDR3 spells CASSFRQVEETQYF. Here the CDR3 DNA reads TGTGCCAGCAGTTTCAGACAGGTGGAAGAGACCCAGTACTTC. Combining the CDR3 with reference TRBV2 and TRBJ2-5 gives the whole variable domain EPEVTQTPSHQVTQMGQEVILRCVPISNHLYFYWYRQILGQKVEFLVSFYNNEISEKSEIFDDQFSVERPDGSNFTLKIRSTKLEDSAMYFCASSFRQVEETQYFGPGTRLLVL.